This TCR beta chain was sequenced during a study of cytomegalovirus exposure and HLA in healthy donors. Study-wide context: Genotyping of some 400 donors showed that around 81% belonged to the Caucasian-associated ancestry cluster.

Primers for the PCR totalled 60 Vbeta and 13 Jbeta. The method was immunoSEQ multiplex PCR; TCRdb's version includes in-frame clones alone and lacks a portion of them. The top ten clones hold less than 20% of a sample with 35,000 to 40,000 clones, around three fifths of them seen once. Note on this clone: As yet, its antigen is unknown.

General study points: When analyzed later, a missense DCLRE1C variant was found to be linked to TCR beta V- and J-gene trimming. In a later analysis, HLA-associated TCR beta chains were more clonally expanded than equally common others.

Sample: PBMCs. The TCR was taken from a man aged 50 or older in good health and CMV-seropositive.

The CDR3 here is CASSGPSGGEETQYF. DNA of the CDR3: TGTGCCAGCAGCGGTCCTAGCGGGGGAGAAGAGACCCAGTACTTC. J is TRBJ2-5 and V is TRBV9, with 10 positions matching TRBD2. CDR3 length equals 15 residues. Per the germline V gene, CDR1 is SGDLS and CDR2 is YYNGEE. The V and J ends lost 3 bases and 3 bases, in that order; junction bases with no gene match: 5.